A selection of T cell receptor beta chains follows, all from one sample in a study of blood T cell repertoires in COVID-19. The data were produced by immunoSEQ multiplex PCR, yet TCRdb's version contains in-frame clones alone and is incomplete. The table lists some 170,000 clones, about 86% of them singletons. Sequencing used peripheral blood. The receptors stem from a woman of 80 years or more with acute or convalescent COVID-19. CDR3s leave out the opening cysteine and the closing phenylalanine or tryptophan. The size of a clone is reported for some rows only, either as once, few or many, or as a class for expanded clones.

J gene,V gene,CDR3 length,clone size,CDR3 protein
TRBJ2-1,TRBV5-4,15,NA,ASSLDTAGVRRNEQF
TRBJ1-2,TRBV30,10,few,AWSQVLGGYT
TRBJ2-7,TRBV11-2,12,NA,ASSYQQGQAEQY
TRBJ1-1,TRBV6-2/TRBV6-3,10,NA,ASSRSGAEAF
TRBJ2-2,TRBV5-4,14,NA,ASSLWQGRVTGELF
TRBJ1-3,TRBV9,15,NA,ASSVVPTGSSRNTIY
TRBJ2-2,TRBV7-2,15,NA,ASSYTGTGRITGELF
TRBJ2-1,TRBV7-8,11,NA,ASRTGGENEQF
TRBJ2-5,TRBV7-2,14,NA,ASSLDGGGALKTQY
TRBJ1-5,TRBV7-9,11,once,ASSLASDQPQH
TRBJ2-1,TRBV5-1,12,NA,ASSFAGGPNEQF
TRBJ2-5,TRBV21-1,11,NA,AIFRGQLETQY
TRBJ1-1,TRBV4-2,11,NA,ASSQDRGTEAF
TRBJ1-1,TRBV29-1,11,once,SAMMSENTEAF
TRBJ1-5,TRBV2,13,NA,ASRLPGNSNQPQH
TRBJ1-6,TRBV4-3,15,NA,ASSPRTGSSYNSPLH
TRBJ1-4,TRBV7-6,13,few,ASSYQRTRGEKLF
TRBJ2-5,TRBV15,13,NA,ATSRRVRGQETQY
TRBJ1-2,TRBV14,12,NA,ASRETGRNYGYT
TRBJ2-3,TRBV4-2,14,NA,ASSRVSGGAEDTQY
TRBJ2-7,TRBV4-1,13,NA,ASSQDSRTVYEQY
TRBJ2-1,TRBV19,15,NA,ASSERSGSTPYNEQF
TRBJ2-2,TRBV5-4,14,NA,ASSSISGSKAGELF
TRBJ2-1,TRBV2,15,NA,ASSYSGLAGVYNEQF